One sample yielded the 14 T cell receptor beta chains listed below, sequenced in a study of cytotoxic CD8 clonotypes in ibrutinib-treated CLL. TCRdb keeps only in-frame clones here, not all; method: immunoSEQ multiplex PCR. This repertoire shows over 65,000 clones, about 64% found once; its top ten account for about 5.7%. The sequences come from PBMCs, collected after 12 months of ibrutinib treatment. All receptors derive from a human donor with chronic lymphocytic leukemia.

In its sample, this clone was seen a few times. V and J are TRBV29-1 and TRBJ1-1, with a possible D match to TRBD1 (6 bases). With 6 bases removed from V and 0 bases from J, the gap between germline ends came to 14 bases. The CDR3 spans 14 residues. In germline, CDR1 is SQVTM, CDR2 ANQGSEA. CDR3 region: CSVPAGTLNTEAFF. DNA of the CDR3: TGCAGCGTACCCGCCGGGACATTGAACACTGAAGCTTTCTTT.

The chain uses TRBV7-2 and TRBJ2-2, with unresolved D. Germline loops: CDR1 SGHTA, CDR2 FQGNSA. The CDR3 covers 13 residues. V was pared by 1 base and J by 5 bases, with 5 bases between. CDR3 nucleotides: TGTGCCAGCAGCTTAGGCAGGACCGGGGAGCTGTTTTTT. This codes for CASSLGRTGELFF.

The chain uses TRBV10-3 and TRBJ2-7, with TRBD2 identical over 10 bases. The V gene end was trimmed by 0 bases and the J gene end by 6 bases; junction bases not matched to a gene: 11. CDR1 ENHRY and CDR2 SYGVKD come from the germline V gene. This CDR3 is built from 17 residues. DNA for the CDR3: TGTGCCATCAGTGAGTCTAGCGGGGGGCCCGGGAGGGCCGAGCAGTACTTC. Protein sequence: CAISESSGGPGRAEQYF.

This rearrangement joins TRBV6-6 to TRBJ2-3; TRBD1 might be the D (6 bases). The CDR3 is made up of 16 amino acids. Germline lookup yields CDR1 MNHNY and CDR2 SVGAGI (reference sequence). V was clipped by 4 bases and J by 0 bases, with 14 bases between them. CDR3: CASSSGQLPSTDTQYF. CDR3 nucleotide sequence: TGTGCCAGCAGTTCGGGACAACTCCCTAGCACAGATACGCAGTATTTT.

The chain employs TRBV5-8 and TRBJ1-1; D remains ambiguous. The V and J ends lost 1 base and 5 bases respectively, with 6 bases between them. Germline V gene lookup returns CDR1 SGHTS and CDR2 YDEGEE. This CDR3 is 12 amino acids long. The CDR3 bases are TGTGCCAGCAGCTTGCGGGGAACTGAAGCTTTCTTT. It specifies CASSLRGTEAFF.

This clone was detected once. The chain combines TRBV6-1 with TRBJ2-1; 7 nucleotides match TRBD1. CDR1 is MNHNS and CDR2 is SASEGT in the germline V gene. The CDR3 is made up of 15 amino acids. Trimming cost V 6 bases and J 6 bases; bases outside gene matches: 11. Here the CDR3 DNA reads TGTGCCAGCAGACCCACAGGGGCGCCTCTCAATGAGCAGTTCTTC. Amino acids: CASRPTGAPLNEQFF.

The chain employs TRBV5-6 and TRBJ2-3; 13 bases match TRBD2. CDR3 length: 18 amino acids. After removal of 5 bases from V and 2 bases from J, the junction contained 11 bases not matched to a gene. Looked up from germline, CDR1 is SGHDT and CDR2 is YYEEEE. In nucleotides, the CDR3 is TGTGCCAGCAGACGAGGACTAGCGGGGGACCCTATCACAGATACGCAGTATTTT. Its translation: CASRRGLAGDPITDTQYF.

The chain links TRBV29-1 to TRBJ1-5; a possible D gene is TRBD1 (5 bases). Germline V gene lookup returns CDR1 SQVTM and CDR2 ANQGSEA. The CDR3 contains 14 residues. The V gene lost 3 bases and the J gene lost 0 bases, with 9 bases spanning the gap. The CDR3 DNA reads TGCAGCGTTGATGGGGGGGATAGCAATCAGCCCCAGCATTTT. This gives the protein CSVDGGDSNQPQHF.

In its sample, this clone was seen a few times. The V call is TRBV21-1, the J call TRBJ2-7; the tabulated D call, TRBD2, remains unverified against the DNA. TRBV21-1 is a pseudogene segment. This CDR3 spans 13 amino acids. Written as DNA, the CDR3 is TGTGCCAGCAGCAAAGGGGGGGTTTACGAGCAGTACTTC. Amino acids: CASSKGGVYEQYF.

V is TRBV4-3 and J is TRBJ1-2; tentatively, D is TRBD1 (5 bases). The CDR3 contains 13 residues. Germline CDR1 is LGHNA and CDR2 is YSLEER. The germline V and J ends were trimmed by 0 bases and 5 bases, with 7 bases remaining between them. The CDR3 sequence: CASSQDQGYGYTF. CDR3 DNA sequence: TGCGCCAGCAGCCAAGACCAGGGATATGGCTACACCTTC.

The chain combines TRBV11-2 with TRBJ1-6; D uncertain. V lost 7 bases and J lost 2, with 9 bases in between. Germline CDR1 reads SGHAT; CDR2 reads FQNNGV. This CDR3 comprises 14 residues. The DNA for the CDR3 is TGTGCCAGCAACCTCGGAACCTATAATTCACCCCTCCACTTT. It codes for CASNLGTYNSPLHF. The entire variable domain, with the rest obtained from reference TRBV11-2 and TRBJ1-6, is as follows: EAGVAQSPRYKIIEKRQSVAFWCNPISGHATLYWYQQILGQGPKLLIQFQNNGVVDDSQLPKDRFSAERLKGVDSTLKIQPAKLEDSAVYLCASNLGTYNSPLHFGNGTRLTVT.

Only a few counts were recorded for this clone. This chain joins TRBV18 and TRBJ2-5; 8 bases are a match to TRBD2. The CDR3 has 15 residues. Germline V lookup: CDR1 KGHSH, CDR2 LQKENI. V lost 2 bases and J lost 5; bases outside the gene matches: 7. The CDR3 is CASSPIGTRVETQYF. In DNA, the CDR3 is TGTGCCAGCTCACCAATTGGGACTAGGGTGGAGACCCAGTACTTC.

The J gene is TRBJ1-1, the V gene TRBV7-3; no reliable D call. Germline V gene data show CDR1 as SGHTA and CDR2 as FQGTGA. The V and J ends lost 5 bases and 1 base respectively, with 8 bases between them. The CDR3 totals 13 residues. The DNA for the CDR3 is TGTGCCAGCAGCGCCCAACAGAACACTGAAGCTTTCTTT. It yields the protein CASSAQQNTEAFF.

The chain is built from TRBV10-3 and TRBJ2-7; 8 positions agree with TRBD1. Trimming cost V 6 bases and J 1 base; bases outside gene matches: 14. The CDR3 runs 17 residues. Germline V CDR1 and CDR2: ENHRY, SYGVKD. The CDR3: CAISALHRDRSSYEQYF. In DNA, the CDR3 is TGTGCCATCAGCGCCCTCCACCGGGACAGGTCGTCCTACGAGCAGTACTTC.